This T cell receptor beta chain comes out of a study of shared clonotypes between healthy human individuals. Broader study findings: Clonotypes shared by all four donors outscored non-shared clonotypes in generation probability.

TCRdb's copy holds only in-frame clones and misses some; the assay was immunoSEQ multiplex PCR. Of 2 million to 2.5 million clones listed, around 95% were seen once; the top ten hold less than 0.15%. Details on this clone: The target antigen is unknown.

Only Caucasian adults living in Nashville, Tennessee made up the donor group. Sequences were obtained from naive CD4+ T cells sorted from blood. The subset here: CD45RA+ positively selected. This clonotype was sampled from a man between 18 and 35 years old in good health.

CDR3 in DNA: TGTGCCAGCAGCTTTAGCGTCCACTCTGGGGCCAACGTCCTGACTTTC. Its translation: CASSFSVHSGANVLTF. The V gene is TRBV5-6, the J gene TRBJ2-6, with a tentative D call TRBD2 (5 bases). Trimming shortened V by 2 bases and J by 0 bases, and 9 bases separated the two germline ends. This CDR3 comprises 16 residues. From germline, CDR1 is SGHDT and CDR2 YYEEEE.